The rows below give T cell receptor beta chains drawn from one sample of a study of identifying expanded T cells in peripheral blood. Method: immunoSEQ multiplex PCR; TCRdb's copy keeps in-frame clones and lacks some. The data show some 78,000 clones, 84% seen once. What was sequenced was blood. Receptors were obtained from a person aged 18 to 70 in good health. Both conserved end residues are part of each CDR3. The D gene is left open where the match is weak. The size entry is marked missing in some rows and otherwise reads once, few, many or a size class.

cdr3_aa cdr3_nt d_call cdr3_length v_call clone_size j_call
CSARGGAKEKLFF TGCAGCGCCAGAGGGGGGGCTAAGGAAAAACTGTTTTTT NA 13 TRBV29-1 NA TRBJ1-4
CASSPRDRGYGANVLTF TGTGCCAGCAGTCCCCGGGACAGGGGTTATGGGGCCAACGTCCTGACTTTC TRBD1 17 TRBV27 few TRBJ2-6
CASSYDPGRNYEQYF TGTGCCAGCAGTTACGACCCGGGACGCAACTACGAGCAGTACTTC NA 15 TRBV6-5 NA TRBJ2-7
CAWTLALEFYGYTF TGTGCCTGGACCCTCGCCCTGGAGTTCTATGGCTACACCTTC NA 14 TRBV30 NA TRBJ1-2
CSVEVGSYTEAFF TGCAGCGTTGAAGTAGGCAGTTACACTGAAGCTTTCTTT NA 13 TRBV29-1 NA TRBJ1-1
CASSLDRGQETQYF TGTGCCAGCAGCTTAGATCGGGGCCAAGAGACCCAGTACTTC NA 14 TRBV7-2 NA TRBJ2-5
CASSYSGGGTDTQYF TGTGCCAGCAGTTACTCGGGGGGCGGCACAGATACGCAGTATTTT NA 15 TRBV6-5 NA TRBJ2-3
CASGYPSSGRAYNEQFF TGTGCCAGCGGATACCCGTCTAGCGGGAGGGCCTATAATGAGCAGTTCTTC TRBD2 17 TRBV2 NA TRBJ2-1
CASSAGLANTGELFF TGCGCCAGCAGCGCGGGACTAGCGAACACCGGGGAGCTGTTTTTT TRBD2 15 TRBV5-1 NA TRBJ2-2
CASSLVWNTQYF TGTGCCAGCAGCTTGGTATGGAATACGCAGTATTTT NA 12 TRBV5-6 NA TRBJ2-3
CASIRGQGLNTEAFF TGTGCCAGCATACGGGGACAGGGGCTGAACACTGAAGCTTTCTTT TRBD1 15 TRBV28 NA TRBJ1-1
CASSLAGTGAWDAEAFF TGCGCCAGCAGCTTGGCCGGGACAGGAGCCTGGGACGCTGAAGCTTTCTTT TRBD1 17 TRBV5-1 NA TRBJ1-1
CASSPGGTPHQPQHF TGTGCCAGCAGCCCCGGCGGGACCCCACATCAGCCCCAGCATTTT NA 15 TRBV7-2 NA TRBJ1-5
CSVPGKDYGYTF TGCAGCGTACCAGGGAAGGACTATGGCTACACCTTC NA 12 TRBV29-1 NA TRBJ1-2
CASSYVANTEAFF TGTGCCAGCAGTTACGTGGCGAACACTGAAGCTTTCTTT NA 13 TRBV6-5 NA TRBJ1-1
CASSFDRYQETQYF TGTGCCAGCAGCTTCGACAGGTACCAAGAGACCCAGTACTTC NA 14 TRBV11-3 NA TRBJ2-5
CASSIQGAGANVLTF TGTGCCAGCAGCATCCAAGGGGCTGGGGCCAACGTCCTGACTTTC NA 15 TRBV7-3 NA TRBJ2-6
CASSIGGGGLYEQYF TGTGCCAGTAGTATTGGCGGCGGGGGCCTCTACGAGCAGTACTTC NA 15 TRBV19 NA TRBJ2-7
CASSPNTYNEQFF TGTGCCAGCAGTCCCAATACCTACAATGAGCAGTTCTTC NA 13 TRBV2 NA TRBJ2-1
CSVDTGNTGELFF TGCAGCGTTGATACAGGGAACACCGGGGAGCTGTTTTTT NA 13 TRBV29-1 NA TRBJ2-2
CASSFKGEPSNEQFF TGCGCCAGCAGCTTTAAGGGGGAGCCGAGCAATGAGCAGTTCTTC NA 15 TRBV5-1 NA TRBJ2-1
CASSSAGQSEPQHF TGTGCCAGCAGTTCAGCGGGACAATCCGAGCCCCAGCATTTT NA 14 TRBV27 NA TRBJ1-5
CASSAQEGRNTIYF TGTGCCAGCAGTGCTCAAGAGGGTCGAAACACCATATATTTT NA 14 TRBV2 NA TRBJ1-3
CASSPGQYQPQHF TGTGCCAGCAGTCCGGGACAGTATCAGCCCCAGCATTTT TRBD1 13 TRBV2 NA TRBJ1-5
CASTGRQNEQFF TGTGCCAGCACCGGGAGGCAAAATGAGCAGTTCTTC TRBD2 12 TRBV6-5 NA TRBJ2-1
CASSSGQGEDYGYTF TGTGCCAGCAGCTCGGGACAGGGTGAAGACTATGGCTACACCTTC TRBD1 15 TRBV28 NA TRBJ1-2
CASSYPDAAGEQFF TGTGCCAGCAGTTACCCCGACGCCGCGGGGGAGCAGTTCTTC NA 14 TRBV6-6 NA TRBJ2-1
CSVDTSGSNEQFF TGCAGCGTTGACACTAGCGGGTCCAATGAGCAGTTCTTC TRBD2 13 TRBV29-1 NA TRBJ2-1
CASSDIQETQYF TGTGCCAGCAGTGACATACAAGAGACCCAGTACTTC NA 12 TRBV6-1 NA TRBJ2-5
CASSLRQNLNTGELFF TGTGCCAGCAGCTTAAGGCAGAACCTGAACACCGGGGAGCTGTTTTTT NA 16 TRBV7-8 NA TRBJ2-2
CASSLSGTDEETQYF TGCGCCAGCAGCCTATCCGGGACAGATGAAGAGACCCAGTACTTC TRBD1 15 TRBV5-1 few TRBJ2-5
CASSFGRTNYEQYF TGTGCCAGCAGCTTCGGCAGAACAAACTACGAGCAGTACTTC NA 14 TRBV5-5 few TRBJ2-7
CASSPRTGSDYEQYF TGTGCCAGTAGTCCTCGGACAGGGAGTGACTACGAGCAGTACTTC TRBD1 15 TRBV19 NA TRBJ2-7
CASSPTSGSQYEQYF TGTGCCAGCAGCCCGACGAGCGGGAGCCAGTACGAGCAGTACTTC TRBD2 15 TRBV11-2 NA TRBJ2-7
CASSGGQNYGYTF TGTGCCAGCAGTGGAGGACAGAACTATGGCTACACCTTC NA 13 TRBV2 NA TRBJ1-2
CASSEALLAGTYEQYF TGTGCCAGCAGTGAAGCGCTCCTAGCGGGAACTTACGAGCAGTACTTC TRBD2 16 TRBV6-1 NA TRBJ2-7
CASSLPSGANEQFF TGCGCCAGCAGCTTGCCTAGCGGCGCCAATGAGCAGTTCTTC TRBD2 14 TRBV5-1 NA TRBJ2-1
CASSQDSERVWSEQYF TGTGCCAGCAGCCAAGATTCGGAAAGGGTATGGAGCGAGCAGTACTTC NA 16 TRBV14 few TRBJ2-7
CASSFFDRGTEAFF TGTGCCAGCAGCTTCTTCGACAGGGGCACTGAAGCTTTCTTT TRBD1 14 TRBV5-6 once TRBJ1-1
CASSGPGGYEQYF TGTGCCAGCAGTGGCCCGGGGGGATACGAGCAGTACTTC TRBD2 13 TRBV25-1 NA TRBJ2-7
CASSFRRENTEAFF TGTGCCAGCAGTTTCCGCCGGGAAAACACTGAAGCTTTCTTT NA 14 TRBV28 NA TRBJ1-1
CASSLTADKNTGELFF TGTGCCAGCAGCTTAACAGCCGACAAGAACACCGGGGAGCTGTTTTTT NA 16 TRBV7-2 NA TRBJ2-2
CASSQSSRDLVAKNIQYF TGCGCCAGCAGCCAATCCAGCAGGGACCTTGTAGCCAAAAACATTCAGTACTTC NA 18 TRBV4-3 few TRBJ2-4
CAIRGPPGQGDSGANVLTF TGTGCCATCAGGGGGCCGCCGGGACAGGGCGACTCTGGGGCCAACGTCCTGACTTTC TRBD1 19 TRBV10-3 NA TRBJ2-6